This T cell receptor (beta chain) was captured by sequencing in a study of blood T cells in healthy people across ages (dated by TCRdb to 2013 to 2016). Context from the whole study: In model experiments, template switching captured roughly one uniquely barcoded TCR beta cDNA molecule for every two T cells. Two additional independent replicas of 1 million unique cDNA reads from the same blood draw were analyzed for two donors (one aged 18 to 29 and one aged 80 or older). Using deep sequencing normalized with unique cDNA molecular identifiers, the study measured how TCR beta repertoire diversity changes with age. Four age groups were formed from the donors: young (average 16 years), middle-aged (roughly 38), aged (roughly 59) and long-lived (more than 75). The paper as a whole reports these results and caveats: Because donor CMV infection status was unknown, age-related changes in expanded clonotypes were potentially confounded. The long-lived group showed more naive CD4+ T cells, fewer expanded clones and increased TCR diversity than the aged group, suggesting age selection. As age increased, observed TCR beta diversity per million T cells dropped in a roughly linear way, and a significant reduction was already evident by age roughly 40. Bulk unsorted PBMC profiling prevented conclusive comparison of naive and antigen-experienced compartments. There was a strong correlation between observed TCR beta diversity and the percentage of naive T cells measured by flow cytometry. Estimates of total diversity based on one million sequenced T cells were regarded as lower bounds and as underestimates.

Spanning cysteine to phenylalanine, the CDR3 consists of 14 amino acids. The only DNA kept is the CDR3, 42 bases in frame from the first base. Germline trimming amounts to 5 bases on V and 4 bases on J, with 7 as the count of junction bases outside the gene matches. The germline V gene specifies SGHVS as CDR1 and FNYEAQ as CDR2. Systemically healthy Caucasian individuals from Russia, 35 to 50 in total and aged roughly 6 to 95 years, were included as donors. Approximately 9 milliliters of peripheral blood were collected from each donor into EDTA-treated Vacutainer tubes. Ficoll-Paque density-gradient centrifugation was used to isolate PBMCs, with at least 6.5 million per sample. Trizol reagent was used to extract total RNA from PBMCs, with at least 5.5 micrograms per sample. For every donor, an aliquot of PBMCs went through flow cytometry to measure the percentages of naive CD45RAhigh/CD27high T cells.

The method was 5' RACE. The run used an Illumina HiSeq 2500. A second PCR of about 7 to 12 cycles was run with a J-beta primer mix and a sample-barcoded 5' primer. A unique molecular identifier was introduced onto each TCR beta cDNA molecule by a template-switch 5' adaptor carrying 12 random nucleotides. At least 2.5 million CDR3-containing paired-end reads were obtained from each sample. All of the RNA was converted into first-strand cDNA using the Mint cDNA synthesis kit, with a TRBC-specific oligonucleotide serving as the primer. After uracil-DNA glycosylase treatment, a first 18-cycle PCR used universal primers M1SS and BC2_uni_R on all cDNA. In the source study's methods: Each sample was normalized by randomly selecting 1 million high-quality reads, each carrying a distinct molecular identifier. Instead of being binned into consensus sequences, reads with shared molecular identifiers were discarded. CDR3 identification, clonotype clustering and error correction used MiTCR with a Q25 quality threshold and the strictest error-elimination algorithm. A nonparametric unseen species model using Euler transformation provided a lower-bound estimate of total TCR beta diversity. TCRdb passed the public sequencing reads through fastp at Q25 and MiXCR, retaining productive beta sequences. Records with the same CDR3 protein are collapsed into one entry carrying the most frequent genes and DNA. TCRdb, not the authors, supplied the V and J calls. A total of approximately 900,000 distinct CDR3 sequences appear in this sample, 29% of them only once. The ten largest clones represent 9.5% to 13% of the sample.

This clonotype was detected only a few times. Its antigen remains undetermined. No base quality values were provided; no much bigger clone lies one nucleotide off. Separately, the same data were catalogued under a study of T cells of mothers and their children. The second publication reports: Nine systemically healthy Caucasian individuals served as donors, namely three mothers together with their six children. cDNA synthesis consumed the entire amount of extracted RNA, loaded at approximately 1.6 ug RNA in each 15 ul reaction. In the second PCR, sample barcodes and 2-4 random nucleotides were introduced via the M1S primer. More than 8 million TCR beta CDR3 reads were obtained from each mother, and approximately 3 million reads were obtained from each child. TCR recombination output is similarly shaped by thymic selection in related and unrelated pairs, with a minor effect exerted by inherited differences. Normalized repertoire overlap was always slightly but never significantly higher in related than unrelated mother-child pairs. No persistent microchimeric T cell clones were detected, at a sensitivity of approximately 100 clones per million clonotypes. In the study, deep NGS was used to compare the TCR beta repertoires of mothers and children, and features distinguishing related mother-child pairs from unrelated individuals were sought. Mothers averaged roughly 40 +/- 4 years of age and children averaged around 10 +/- 4 years. Libraries were sequenced on Illumina HiSeq 2000 with 100+100 nt paired-end reads after adapter ligation with NEBNext reagents. To avoid cross-contamination, the mother libraries and the child libraries were prepared a month apart and sequenced in separate runs. Each donor had between about 450,000 and 2,100,000 distinct TCR beta clonotypes identified. Naive TCR beta clonotypes were estimated from low-frequency clonotypes matched to each donor's FACS-determined naive share, without sorting.

The receptor was isolated from a woman between 40 and 55 years old in good health. The sequencing input was blood. Recombination connected TRBV7-6 to TRBJ1-2; TRBD1 lines up with 7 middle nucleotides. The DNA reads as follows: TGTGCCAGCAGCCCCATTCCAGGGGGCTATGGCTACACCTTC. It specifies CASSPIPGGYGYTF.